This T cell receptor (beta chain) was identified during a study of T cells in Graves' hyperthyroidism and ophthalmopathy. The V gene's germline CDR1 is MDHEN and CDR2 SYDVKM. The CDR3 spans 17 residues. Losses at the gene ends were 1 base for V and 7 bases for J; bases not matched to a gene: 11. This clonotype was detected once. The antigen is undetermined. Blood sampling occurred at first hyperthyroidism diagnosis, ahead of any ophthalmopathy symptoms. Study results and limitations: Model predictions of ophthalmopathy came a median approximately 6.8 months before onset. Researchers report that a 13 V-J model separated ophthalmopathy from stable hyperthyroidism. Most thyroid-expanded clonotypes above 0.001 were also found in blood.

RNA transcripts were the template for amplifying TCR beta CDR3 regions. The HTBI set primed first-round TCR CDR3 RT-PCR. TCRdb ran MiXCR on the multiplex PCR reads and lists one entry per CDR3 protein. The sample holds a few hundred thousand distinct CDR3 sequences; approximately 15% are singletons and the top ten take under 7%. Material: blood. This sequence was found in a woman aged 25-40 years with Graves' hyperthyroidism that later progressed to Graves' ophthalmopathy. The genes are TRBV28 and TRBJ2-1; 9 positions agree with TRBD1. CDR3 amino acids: CASSLLSWGQGRNEQFF. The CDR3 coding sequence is TGTGCCAGCAGTTTATTATCTTGGGGACAGGGAAGGAATGAGCAGTTCTTC.